The source of this TCR beta chain is a study of cytomegalovirus exposure and HLA in healthy donors (dated by TCRdb to the late 2010s). About the full investigation: According to an earlier analysis of 587 of the donors, about 179 million T cells yielded roughly 110 million unique TCR beta sequences and more than 250 Gb of sequence data. An early release that covered more than 550 HLA-typed donors contained about 300 gigabases of sequencing data and some 87 million unique TCR sequences. The genetic ancestry cluster associated with self-reported Caucasian donors included around four fifths of the roughly 400 genotyped donors. The aim of the study was to test whether cataloging public T cell receptors could identify signatures of past pathogen exposure. The study used immunosequencing to profile the T cell repertoires of more than 650 subjects and linked those repertoires to cytomegalovirus serostatus. A separate validation cohort of 90 to 150 different subjects was used in addition to the 666-subject first cohort. To predict cytomegalovirus infection status, the study combined high-throughput TCR immunosequencing, statistical association of individual TCRs with disease status, and machine learning. In a later analysis, previously published TCR beta repertoires from 600 to 850 donors were re-analyzed and high-resolution HLA genotyping was added so that TCR occurrence patterns could be studied. The later analysis used no new phenotypic data to find candidate immune exposures, relying instead on TCR beta sequences and their occurrence across donors. In an earlier analysis of 550 to 700 of the donors, high-throughput TCR beta sequencing was used to judge whether each TCR beta V gene segment behaved as functional or pseudogenic. Donor age, sex, ethnicity and CMV serostatus were collected together with the repertoire data. A later genetic analysis took genome-wide SNP genotypes for about three fifths of the 666 donors and used that subset as a discovery cohort. Every repertoire in the discovery cohort had been generated on one and the same sequencing platform. Both class I and class II loci were covered by HLA typing, at four-digit resolution. Typing coverage differed by locus: A, B, C, DRB1 and DQB1 were typed in roughly 620-630 donors, DQA1 in 500 to 550, DPA1 in over 600, and DPB1 in approximately 450. A handful of DR-DQ haplotypes were handled as single units for association and clustering because linkage in the cohort was strong. On average, roughly 250,000 unique TCR beta nucleotide sequences were sequenced per donor among fewer than 500 genotyped donors of the cohort, with 15% to 20% of those sequences being non-productive. The study at large found these results: V-gene and J-gene trimming of TCR beta chains was associated with a missense DCLRE1C variant in a later genetic analysis, and the association was replicated in an independent cohort. Roughly uniform sequencing depth across donors was assumed in presence/absence analyses, although this assumption may not hold. Most CMV-associated TCR beta chains appeared to be HLA-restricted in a later analysis, and the HLA associations seemed to be driven largely by CMV exposure. A further reported finding was that TCR beta sequences accurately predicted the HLA-A and HLA-B alleles for most subjects in the first cohort. Correlated functional status among segregating V segments might reflect linkage disequilibrium, but an unknown experimental factor could not be ruled out. The authors suggested that the approach could potentially be extended to other disease states and immunological phenotypes. The 87-base-pair reads could not distinguish some IMGT-functional V segments, including TRBV6-2 and TRBV6-3, so those segments were excluded. A later analysis found that HLA-associated TCR beta chains were more clonally expanded and had lower generation probabilities than equally common non-associated chains. Most TCR sequences were seen in very few donors, while some public TCRs were found in many individuals. The earlier analysis of around 600 of the donors excluded roughly 17 rarely observed V segments, including chromosome 9 orphons, because counts were too low. Several of the top co-occurrence clusters appeared to be linked to parvovirus B19, influenza, CMV and Epstein-Barr virus, according to a later analysis. In an earlier analysis of more than 450 of the donors, most TCR beta V segments were observed in productive rearrangements about 87% or about 30% of the time, broadly matching IMGT annotations. A cluster of highly shared sequence variants was judged likely to be a technical artifact of the sequencing pipeline. In a later analysis, 16,951 TCR beta sequences were associated with specific HLA alleles at a false discovery rate of 0.05. CMV serostatus was the only immune exposure information available for the cohort. In a later genetic analysis, fewer N-insertions in productive TCRs were reported among donors in an Asian-associated ancestry cluster than the approximately 630-donor mean. In vitro tests confirmed that a few of the cytomegalovirus-associated TCR beta chains recognize cytomegalovirus antigens. In the study, around 150 TCR beta chains were listed as associated with cytomegalovirus. The classifier was reported to diagnose cytomegalovirus status with high specificity and sensitivity in both the original cohort and the validation cohort. This cohort had only TCR beta chains sequenced, and the lack of alpha or paired-chain data limited which features could be detected. Assigning TCR associations to individual alleles was difficult when HLA alleles, especially DR and DQ, strongly co-occurred. In a later analysis, the rate of TCR association differed among HLA loci, with DRB1 alleles having the most associated TCRs and HLA-C alleles having the fewest. Because some donors lacked HLA typing at each locus, the association tests relied only on the typed subset.

In its sample, this clone was seen once. Its cognate antigen has yet to be identified. Qualities for individual bases were not recorded, and no much larger clone is one base off. The cohort was made up of several hundred healthy bone marrow donors. Cohort members were all nominally healthy when sampled, although unrecorded immune exposures were likely present. The donor was CMV seropositive and was included in the group of 300 or so seropositive cohort members. A peripheral blood sample was provided by each donor, and peripheral blood mononuclear cells were used for TCR beta sequencing. The Qiagen DNeasy Blood Extraction Kit was used to extract genomic DNA from the blood cell samples. Libraries were made using the immunoSEQ multiplex PCR assay. For the multiplex PCR, a mixture combining 60 forward primers for TCR Vbeta segments and 13 reverse primers for TCR Jbeta segments was used. The CDR3 region of rearranged TCR beta genes was amplified from genomic DNA by a multiplex PCR assay. The amplified TCR beta libraries were sequenced on the Illumina HiSeq System as 87-base-pair reads. Per the authors' processing: A later analysis counted about 80 million unique TCR beta chains across the 700 or so repertoires, and 10 million to 11 million of these chains were shared by at least two donors. Raw reads were error-corrected and collapsed into unique sequences with a nearest-neighbor algorithm that merged closely related sequences to remove PCR and sequencing errors. V, D and J gene segments were assigned by aligning CDR3 sequences to IMGT reference sequences. For a sequence to be retained, a match of at least six nucleotides was required to both a V gene segment and a J gene segment. A rearrangement was called productive if the CDR3 had no stop codons and remained in frame with V and J, and every other rearrangement was called non-productive. CDR3 was defined according to IMGT convention as the region running from the second conserved V-encoded cysteine to the conserved J-encoded phenylalanine. The earlier analysis of 500 to 650 of the donors excluded any sequence lacking an unambiguous match to a single V gene segment. An earlier analysis of several hundred of the donors called V segments functional above 56.7% productive rearrangements and segregating when the between-donor standard deviation exceeded 5%. To diagnose cytomegalovirus status from the catalog of TCR beta chain sequences, a statistical classification framework was built. In a later analysis, TCR nucleotide sequences were compared against IMGT/GENE-DB human TR gene sequences so that V and J genes could be assigned. The TCRdist pipeline was used in a later analysis to assign CDR3 sequences and most-parsimonious VDJ recombination scenarios. In a later analysis, each TCR beta chain was defined by its CDR3 amino acid sequence together with its V-gene family, and reads without a unique V-gene family were excluded. To address suspected cross-contamination and a sequencing artifact, a later analysis removed roughly 580 highly shared, low-generation-probability nucleotide sequences. For each public chain, a later analysis derived a clonal expansion index from normalized ranks of inferred template counts within each repertoire. A later analysis computed generation probabilities with a VDJ recombination model fitted to out-of-frame rearrangements, and checked the results against IGoR. Hypergeometric tests were used in a later analysis to score TCR-TCR, TCR-HLA and TCR-CMV co-occurrence, with a repertoire-size bias correction applied to the TCR pairs. To estimate false discovery rates, a later analysis permuted the HLA or CMV assignments 20 times. A later analysis grouped co-occurring TCRs with DBSCAN, adding TCRdist sequence similarity when clustering within HLA-allele-positive subsets. Repertoires with fewer than 30,000 or more than 120,000 public chains, plus five repertoires with anomalous nucleotide sharing, were excluded from co-occurrence clustering. Not all clones reach the TCRdb copy of this immuneACCESS table, which keeps in-frame sequences only. Checked studies attribute under half of the gap to unresolved V genes and leave the rest unexplained. D and trimming were read from the DNA, whereas the V and J calls and clone size are those reported in that table. The sample records approximately 180,000 clones, roughly 79% of which are singletons. 5% to 7% of the sample lies in the top ten.

The germline V gene yields SNHLY for CDR1 and FYNNEI for CDR2. From cysteine to phenylalanine, the CDR3 is 15 amino acids long. CDR3 DNA only is kept here, 45 bases in frame from base 1. V is pared back by 8 bases and J by 3 bases, with 16 bases lying between the germline termini. The specimen was PBMCs. The receptor comes from a man aged 35-49 years in good health and CMV-seropositive. Here the chain combines TRBV2 and TRBJ1-4, with a weak D call of TRBD1 (6 bases match). This receptor carries the CDR3 CASGIGGASNEKLFF. The DNA sequence reads TGTGCCAGCGGAATCGGGGGGGCGTCTAATGAAAAACTGTTTTTT. The variable domain in full, with residues beyond the CDR3 obtained from the reference TRBV2 and TRBJ1-4 genes, is EPEVTQTPSHQVTQMGQEVILRCVPISNHLYFYWYRQILGQKVEFLVSFYNNEISEKSEIFDDQFSVERPDGSNFTLKIRSTKLEDSAMYFCASGIGGASNEKLFFGSGTQLSVL.